These T cell receptor beta chains were read from a single sample in a study of shared clonotypes between healthy human individuals. Repertoires were generated with immunoSEQ multiplex PCR, while TCRdb's copy carries only in-frame clones and drops some. The sample includes 2 million to 2.5 million clones, 93% of them seen just once. Sequencing was performed on naive CD4+ T cells from PBMCs. These receptors originate from a man aged 18 to 35 in good health. Some clones in this sample may be carry-over from other donors' samples. CDR3s leave out the opening cysteine and the closing phenylalanine or tryptophan. Each record gives: V gene, CDR3 protein.

v_gene: TRBV2; CDR3aa: ASSGEGARYYGYT
v_gene: TRBV18; CDR3aa: ASSPRTGPAYEQY
v_gene: TRBV5-1; CDR3aa: ASSLDAGVGLGQY
v_gene: TRBV5-6; CDR3aa: ASSLGLLFTTTDTQY
v_gene: TRBV27; CDR3aa: ASSPREPYGYT
v_gene: TRBV27; CDR3aa: ASSYLGQTDTQY
v_gene: TRBV5-1; CDR3aa: ASSTDRAIAGYT
v_gene: TRBV5-1; CDR3aa: ASSLGQQGNTIY
v_gene: TRBV6-5; CDR3aa: ASSSEMARLEAF
v_gene: TRBV28; CDR3aa: ATGTAWLKAF
v_gene: TRBV6-5; CDR3aa: ASSYSQGAGGYT
v_gene: TRBV11-3; CDR3aa: ASSPGQGLEETQY
v_gene: TRBV19; CDR3aa: ASSIGNRLSTDTQY
v_gene: TRBV7-3; CDR3aa: ASSSARGATETQY
v_gene: TRBV28; CDR3aa: ASSLGLSSYEQY
v_gene: TRBV18; CDR3aa: ASSPQRTGDTEAF
v_gene: TRBV7-8; CDR3aa: ASSLGGQAEAF
v_gene: TRBV7-9; CDR3aa: ASNAFQDLEQY
v_gene: TRBV5-1; CDR3aa: ASSQPGTVIPYEQY
v_gene: TRBV28; CDR3aa: ASSLSGYEQY
v_gene: TRBV28; CDR3aa: ASSSGRTGGHYSAKLF
v_gene: TRBV7-9; CDR3aa: ASSGSLGSVPSYEQY
v_gene: TRBV28; CDR3aa: ASIPLAGELYNEQF
v_gene: TRBV27; CDR3aa: ASSFTGRVGYT
v_gene: TRBV7-9; CDR3aa: ASSSRLAATYEQY
v_gene: TRBV19; CDR3aa: ASSIDPGQGMW
v_gene: TRBV18; CDR3aa: ASSPPPGGYNEQF
v_gene: TRBV29-1; CDR3aa: SVDFGRGEKLF
v_gene: TRBV5-5; CDR3aa: ASSLGGPRFYEQY
v_gene: TRBV5-1; CDR3aa: ASSLEASGLSYNEQF
v_gene: TRBV9; CDR3aa: ASSVAQFQETQY
v_gene: TRBV11-3; CDR3aa: APRNRGPGGQNEKLF
v_gene: TRBV28; CDR3aa: ASSLGGLSNQPQH
v_gene: TRBV28; CDR3aa: ASSGASRGQGGYT
v_gene: TRBV7-2; CDR3aa: ASSLDGRGEQY
v_gene: TRBV7-8; CDR3aa: ASSVTGRTNNSPLH
v_gene: TRBV5-1; CDR3aa: ASSSGVAGLGETQY
v_gene: TRBV4-1; CDR3aa: ASSQDGIQPQH
v_gene: TRBV5-1; CDR3aa: ASSLANVGQDTQY
v_gene: TRBV4-1; CDR3aa: ASSQERLQETQY
v_gene: TRBV6-5; CDR3aa: ASQGGGGNQPQH
v_gene: TRBV7-5; CDR3aa: VRSLGLAGAEQY
v_gene: TRBV29-1; CDR3aa: SVGGRALGTEAF
v_gene: TRBV9; CDR3aa: ASSVVGLAGAETQY
v_gene: TRBV18; CDR3aa: ASSPRRDFGEQY
v_gene: TRBV7-7; CDR3aa: ASRPSSGSTDTQY
v_gene: TRBV29-1; CDR3aa: SVEFGSLSGANVLT
v_gene: TRBV20-1; CDR3aa: SASGEEKLF
v_gene: TRBV28; CDR3aa: ASRGNLVPRYNEQF
v_gene: TRBV7-3; CDR3aa: ASSLSANTEAF
v_gene: TRBV5-4; CDR3aa: ASSLGWDEQY
v_gene: TRBV6-6; CDR3aa: ASSYGGPSLEKAF
v_gene: TRBV5-4; CDR3aa: ASRDMRSDRETQY
v_gene: TRBV7-9; CDR3aa: ASSFMGATEAF
v_gene: TRBV2; CDR3aa: ASRRETGTEAF